This T cell receptor (beta chain) is from a study of cytomegalovirus exposure and HLA in healthy donors. PCR involved 60 Vbeta and 13 Jbeta primers. The protocol was immunoSEQ multiplex PCR, while the TCRdb copy is restricted to in-frame clones and leaves out a portion. The table includes 160,000 or so clones, around four fifths detected once. Study results and limitations: Confirmation was obtained in vitro that a few CMV-associated chains are specific for CMV antigens. By HLA locus, TCR association rates varied in a later analysis, with DRB1 showing the most and HLA-C the fewest.

CDR3 length: 11 residues. Deletions cut 7 bases from V and 8 bases from J, with 12 bases between. Germline V lookup: CDR1 SQVTM, CDR2 ANQGSEA. This clone was counted a single time. Its specificity is not known. The V gene is TRBV29-1, the J gene TRBJ1-3; D might be TRBD1 (6 bases). Sequencing was carried out using PBMCs. The origin of this receptor is a man aged 30 to 39 in good health and CMV-seronegative. CDR3 DNA: TGCAGCGGTCAGGGGTTTCACACCATATATTTT. Translating gives CSGQGFHTIYF. Looking up the rest from reference TRBV29-1 and TRBJ1-3 gives the full variable domain: SAVISQKPSRDICQRGTSLTIQCQVDSQVTMMFWYRQQPGQSLTLIATANQGSEATYESGFVIDKFPISRPNLTFSTLTVSNMSPEDSSIYLCSGQGFHTIYFGEGSWLTVV.